This TCR beta chain came from a study of blood T cell repertoires in COVID-19. Study at large: The origin of the acute and convalescent COVID-19 samples was the United States, Italy and Spain. T cells, B-cell-depleted T cells, or PBMCs provided the cDNA or gDNA that served as material.

CDR1 WNHNN and CDR2 SYGVQD come from the germline V gene (reference sequence). This CDR3 has 13 residues. V was clipped by 6 bases and J by 15 bases; unmatched bases: 14. Original handling: Amplification with reference gene primers provided the estimates of nucleated cell counts. Some clones are missing from TCRdb's copy, which holds only in-frame ones; the method was immunoSEQ multiplex PCR. The V and J calls and clone size are taken from that table; D and trimming were inferred from the DNA. The sample holds 200,000 to 250,000 clones, over 75% seen once. The clonotype was recovered from an elderly man with acute or convalescent COVID-19. This chain joins TRBV10-1 and TRBJ2-1, with 7 bases fitting TRBD2. Sequencing was done on a sample of peripheral blood. The CDR3 spells CASSPSLGGRWFF. The CDR3 region has the DNA TGCGCCAGCAGCCCCTCCCTCGGCGGGAGATGGTTCTTC.